This T cell receptor (beta chain) was found in a study of PD-1 blockade in mismatch repair-deficient tumors. The CDR3 spans 12 residues. Germline-derived CDR1 and CDR2 are SGHAT and FQNNGV. V was pared by 2 bases and J by 4 bases, with 6 bases between. This clone was seen only a few times. The repertoire was sequenced with immunoSEQ multiplex PCR; TCRdb's copy has only in-frame clones and lacks some. The data hold some 120,000 clones, with more than 70% observed a single time. Every patient had mismatch repair deficiency by PCR or immunohistochemistry. The receptor comes from an adult with mismatch repair-deficient cancer. The sequencing used peripheral blood, collected approximately 69 weeks after starting pembrolizumab. The V call is TRBV11-2, the J call TRBJ2-7, with D possibly TRBD1 on 6 matching bases. This chain's CDR3 is CASSLRGYEQYF. In DNA form, the CDR3 reads TGTGCCAGCAGCTTAAGGGGGTACGAGCAGTACTTC.